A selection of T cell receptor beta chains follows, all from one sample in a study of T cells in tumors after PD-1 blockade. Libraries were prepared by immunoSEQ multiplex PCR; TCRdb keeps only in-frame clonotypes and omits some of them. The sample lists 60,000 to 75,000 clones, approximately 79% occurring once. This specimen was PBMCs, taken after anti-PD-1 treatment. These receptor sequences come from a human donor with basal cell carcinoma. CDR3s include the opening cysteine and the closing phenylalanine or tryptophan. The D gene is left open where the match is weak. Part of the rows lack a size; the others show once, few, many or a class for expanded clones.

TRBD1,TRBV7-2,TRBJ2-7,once,CASSLFGQGVNEQYF,TGTGCCAGCAGCCTTTTCGGACAGGGGGTCAACGAGCAGTACTTC
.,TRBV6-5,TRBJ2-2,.,CASMVQGKSGELFF,TGTGCCAGCATGGTCCAGGGGAAGAGCGGGGAGCTGTTTTTT
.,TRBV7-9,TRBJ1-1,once,CASNPTSSSTEAFF,TGTGCCAGCAACCCCACTAGTTCTAGCACTGAAGCTTTCTTT
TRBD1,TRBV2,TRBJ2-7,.,CASARTGIGNEQYF,TGTGCCAGCGCAAGGACAGGGATTGGGAACGAGCAGTACTTC
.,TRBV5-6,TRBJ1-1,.,CASIGGGANTEAFF,TGTGCCAGCATCGGGGGTGGTGCCAACACTGAAGCTTTCTTT
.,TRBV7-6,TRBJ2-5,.,CASSARSQETQYF,TGTGCCAGCAGCGCCAGGAGCCAAGAGACCCAGTACTTC
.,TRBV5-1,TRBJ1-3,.,CASSLAAGSGNTIYF,TGCGCCAGCAGCTTGGCCGCGGGGTCTGGAAACACCATATATTTT
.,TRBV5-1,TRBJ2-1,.,CASNGWGYEQFF,TGCGCCAGCAATGGGTGGGGGTATGAGCAGTTCTTC
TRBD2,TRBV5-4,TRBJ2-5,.,CASSIGREGTQYF,TGTGCCAGCAGCATCGGGAGGGAAGGGACCCAGTACTTC
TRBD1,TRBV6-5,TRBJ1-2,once,CASSFGTAYGYTF,TGTGCCAGCAGTTTCGGGACAGCCTATGGCTACACCTTC
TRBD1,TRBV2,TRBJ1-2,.,CASSYAGGDRGYTF,TGTGCCAGCAGTTACGCAGGGGGCGATCGTGGCTACACCTTC
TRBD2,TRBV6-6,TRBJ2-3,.,CASSRTHRTSGGPGTDTQYF,TGTGCCAGCAGTCGGACCCATAGGACTAGCGGGGGGCCCGGGACAGATACGCAGTATTTT
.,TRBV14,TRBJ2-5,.,CASSLNYLEEETQYF,TGTGCCAGCAGCCTCAATTATTTAGAGGAAGAGACCCAGTACTTC
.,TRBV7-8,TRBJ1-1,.,CASSLALAGAGTEAFF,TGTGCCAGCAGCTTAGCGTTGGCAGGGGCAGGGACTGAAGCTTTCTTT
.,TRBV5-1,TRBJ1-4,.,CASSPGGTQREKLFF,TGCGCCAGCAGCCCGGGCGGCACCCAACGGGAAAAACTGTTTTTT
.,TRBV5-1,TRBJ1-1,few,CASSDTTTEAFF,TGCGCCAGCAGCGACACGACCACTGAAGCTTTCTTT
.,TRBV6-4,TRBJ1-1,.,CASGRDANTEAFF,TGTGCCAGCGGGAGGGACGCGAACACTGAAGCTTTCTTT
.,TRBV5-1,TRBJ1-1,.,CASVGRLNTEAFF,TGCGCCAGCGTAGGTCGGTTGAACACTGAAGCTTTCTTT
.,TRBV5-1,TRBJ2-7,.,CASSLFRTASYEQYF,TGCGCCAGCAGCTTGTTCCGGACAGCCTCCTACGAGCAGTACTTC
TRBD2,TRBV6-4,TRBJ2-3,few,CASSGGGDADTQYF,TGTGCCAGCAGTGGGGGAGGGGACGCAGATACGCAGTATTTT